Listed below are T cell receptor beta chains from one sample, sequenced in a study of T cell changes during pregnancy in multiple sclerosis. TCRdb's copy holds only in-frame clones and misses some; the assay was immunoSEQ multiplex PCR. Of just over 80,000 clones in the sample, 90% to 95% were seen once. Here the sequenced sample was peripheral blood, taken in the second trimester of pregnancy. The source of these receptors is a female donor with multiple sclerosis, enrolled in a pregnancy study. Both conserved end residues are part of each CDR3. The D gene is left open where the match is weak. The size of a clone is reported for some rows only, either as once, few or many, or as a class for expanded clones.

clone_size	v_call	d_call	j_call	cdr3_nt	cdr3_aa
.	TRBV28	TRBD2	TRBJ2-7	TGTGCCAGCAGTAGGGGAGATGGACTAGCGGGGCAGGAGCAGTACTTC	CASSRGDGLAGQEQYF
.	TRBV6-1	TRBD2	TRBJ2-7	TGTGCCAGCACTCCCCCGTGGTCGGGAGGATACGAGCAGTACTTC	CASTPPWSGGYEQYF
.	TRBV15	.	TRBJ2-1	TGTGCCACCAGCAGAGAGGAAGCGCGGCTTGACGGGAGCTACAATGAGCAGTTCTTC	CATSREEARLDGSYNEQFF
.	TRBV7-9	.	TRBJ2-6	TGTGCCAGCAGCTTAGTCCCTCTAGCGATCGCTGGGGCCAACGTCCTGACTTTC	CASSLVPLAIAGANVLTF
.	TRBV29-1	TRBD1	TRBJ1-2	TGCAGCGCCGAGACAGGGTCGAACTATGGCTACACCTTC	CSAETGSNYGYTF
.	TRBV13	.	TRBJ2-7	TGTGCCAGCAGCTCGATCACCGGAGGCCTCCTGAACGAGCAGTACTTC	CASSSITGGLLNEQYF
.	TRBV7-2	TRBD2	TRBJ2-3	TGTGCCAGCAGCCCTGGGACTAGCGTTACTAGCACAGATACGCAGTATTTT	CASSPGTSVTSTDTQYF
.	TRBV5-1	TRBD2	TRBJ2-7	TGCGCCAGCAGCTTCGGATCTGGCGGGAGGGTCGACGAGCAGTACTTC	CASSFGSGGRVDEQYF
.	TRBV7-9	TRBD2	TRBJ2-1	TGTGCCAGCAGCCCCAGGACTAGCGGGACATACAATGAGCAGTTCTTC	CASSPRTSGTYNEQFF
.	TRBV30	TRBD2	TRBJ2-3	TGTGCCGGCTCAGGGACTAGCGGCCGCAGGAATACGCAGTATTTT	CAGSGTSGRRNTQYF
.	TRBV29-1	TRBD2	TRBJ2-2	TGCAGCGTTGAAGATTTGGGGGGGAGTGGCGGGGAGCTGTTTTTT	CSVEDLGGSGGELFF
.	TRBV7-9	TRBD1	TRBJ2-5	TGTGCCAGCAGCTTAGCGGGACAGGGGGCGGGAGAGACCCAGTACTTC	CASSLAGQGAGETQYF
.	TRBV5-4	TRBD2	TRBJ2-1	TGTGCCAGCAGCTTGACTAGCGGGAGCCCCTACAATGAGCAGTTCTTC	CASSLTSGSPYNEQFF
.	TRBV9	.	TRBJ2-7	TGTGCCAGCAGCGTAGAAGGGGGGGCGGGAGAGCAGTACTTC	CASSVEGGAGEQYF
once	TRBV19	.	TRBJ1-2	TGTGCCAGTACTCTAGGCCCAGCCTATGGCTACACCTTC	CASTLGPAYGYTF
.	TRBV7-8	.	TRBJ1-2	TGTGCCAGCAGCTCCGAAGGGGGTTCGCACTATGGCTACACCTTC	CASSSEGGSHYGYTF
.	TRBV7-2	TRBD1	TRBJ1-3	TGTGCCAGCAGCAAACCGGGACAGGGGGTTTCTGGAAACACCATATATTTT	CASSKPGQGVSGNTIYF
.	TRBV5-1	.	TRBJ2-5	TGCGCCAGCAGCTCGCCCCAGGGCGCGGAGACCCAGTACTTC	CASSSPQGAETQYF
.	TRBV30	.	TRBJ1-1	TGTGCCTGGAGTGTAACAGCGAACACTGAAGCTTTCTTT	CAWSVTANTEAFF
.	TRBV4-1	TRBD1	TRBJ1-2	TGCGCCAGCAGCCACCCGGGACAGGGATATGGCTACACCTTC	CASSHPGQGYGYTF
.	TRBV9	.	TRBJ2-2	TGTGCCAGCAGCCCCCGAGACATCGGGGAGCTGTTTTTT	CASSPRDIGELFF
once	TRBV5-4	.	TRBJ2-1	TGTGCCAGCAGCTTGAGGACTTCCTACAATGAGCAGTTCTTC	CASSLRTSYNEQFF
.	TRBV29-1	TRBD1	TRBJ2-5	TGCAGCGTAGAGACAGGGATAGAGACCCAGTACTTC	CSVETGIETQYF
.	TRBV28	TRBD1	TRBJ1-1	TGTGCCAGCAGTCCCCGACAGGGGAGGACTGAAGCTTTCTTT	CASSPRQGRTEAFF
.	TRBV29-1	TRBD2	TRBJ2-7	TGCAGCGTTGAAGATAGCGGGAGCTCCTACGAGCAGTACTTC	CSVEDSGSSYEQYF
.	TRBV2	.	TRBJ1-5	TGTGCCAGCGCGTCCCCGGAATACAGGGCGCACCGACCCCAGCATTTT	CASASPEYRAHRPQHF
once	TRBV4-1	.	TRBJ1-5	TGCGCCAGCAGCCAAGATTACAGAGGCAATCAGCCCCAGCATTTT	CASSQDYRGNQPQHF
.	TRBV5-5	TRBD1	TRBJ2-7	TGTGCCAGCAGGGGGGACAGGGGGCAGACCTACGAGCAGTACTTC	CASRGDRGQTYEQYF
few	TRBV19	.	TRBJ1-1	TGTGCCAGTAAAGAGGGGAACACTGAAGCTTTCTTT	CASKEGNTEAFF
.	TRBV19	TRBD1	TRBJ1-4	TGTGCCAGTCTTCAGACAGGGGATAATGAAAAACTGTTTTTT	CASLQTGDNEKLFF
.	TRBV4-1	TRBD1	TRBJ1-1	TGCGCCAGCAGCCAGATGACAGGGCCAACTGAAGCTTTCTTT	CASSQMTGPTEAFF
.	TRBV6-1	.	TRBJ1-3	TGTGCCAGCAGTGAATACGCTGAGGAGGCCATATATTTT	CASSEYAEEAIYF
.	TRBV27	TRBD2	TRBJ2-5	TGTGCCAGCAGGCCCCTCCTCACTAGCGCTTCGGGGACCCAGTACTTC	CASRPLLTSASGTQYF
.	TRBV28	.	TRBJ2-4	TGTGCCAGCAGGGTCGGGCGGGGCTCGGGAGCCAAAAACATTCAGTACTTC	CASRVGRGSGAKNIQYF
.	TRBV19	.	TRBJ1-2	TGTGCCAGTAGCCACGACTCGACCTATGGCTACACCTTC	CASSHDSTYGYTF
.	TRBV7-2	TRBD2	TRBJ2-7	TGTGCCAGCAGGGAGGGCGGGAGGCAGTACTTC	CASREGGRQYF
.	TRBV27	TRBD1	TRBJ2-1	TGTGCCAGCAGTCCCGGGACAGGGCTGGGTGAGCAGTTCTTC	CASSPGTGLGEQFF
.	TRBV2	.	TRBJ2-2	TGTGCCAGCAGTGAAGCGGTGTTCGCGAGACTCCCCGGGGAGCTGTTTTTT	CASSEAVFARLPGELFF
.	TRBV7-9	TRBD1	TRBJ1-2	TGTGCCAGCAGCTTATCAGGGGGCGAGGGCTACACCTTC	CASSLSGGEGYTF
.	TRBV21-1	.	TRBJ2-1	TGTGCCATCCAAATAAAATCGGGCAGCGGGAGTTCGGAGTACAATGAGCAGTTCTTC	CAIQIKSGSGSSEYNEQFF